What follows describes a single T cell receptor (beta chain). This specimen comes from a study of blood T cell repertoires in COVID-19. Study-level background: Acute and convalescent COVID-19 samples came from the United States, Italy and Spain.

Germline values: CDR1 LNHDA, CDR2 SQIVND (reference sequence). The CDR3 runs to 16 residues. Deletions cut 5 bases from V and 8 bases from J, with 21 bases between. Cohort assignment relied on participant-reported clinical history. A case of COVID-19 had been met by exposed participants within 2 weeks before study entry. In the source study's methods: The assay estimated nucleated cells by amplifying reference gene primers. The assay was immunoSEQ multiplex PCR, and TCRdb's table has in-frame clones only and misses some. The V and J calls and the clone size are those of that table, but D and trimming were determined from the DNA. The data contain roughly 150,000 clones, over 80% of them singletons.

The clonotype was recovered from a man in his 70s who had been exposed to COVID-19. The sample taken for sequencing was PBMCs or T cells enriched from blood (not recorded which). The rearrangement joins TRBV19 to TRBJ1-4; D possibly corresponds to TRBD1 (6 bases). CDR3 nucleotide sequence: TGTGCCAGTAGTCAGAGGAACGGCAGGGGTAACGAAAAACTGTTTTTT. Its protein is CASSQRNGRGNEKLFF.